This T cell receptor beta chain was observed in a study of control samples from healthy donors and cancer patients (dated by TCRdb to about 2020). Receptor amplification or capture employed the immunoSEQ multiplex PCR assay. TCRdb provides this immuneACCESS table in a form limited to in-frame rearrangements. Some clones are lacking; in checked studies, under half of them reflect an unresolved V gene, and why the rest are absent is not known. Recorded for this sample are about 34,000 clones; 70% to 90% of them occurred a single time. Roughly 1.5% of the sample is held by the ten biggest clonotypes. As for this clone: Its antigen specificity is not known. Base qualities are not provided; no much larger clone lies one nucleotide away.

The material sequenced was PBMCs. This sequence originates from a woman aged 40-49 years with lung cancer.

This receptor carries the CDR3 CASRRDGQNNQPQHF. The sequenced DNA: TGTGCCAGCAGGAGAGATGGACAGAACAATCAGCCCCAGCATTTT. The receptor chain draws on TRBV6-6 and TRBJ1-5; the D gene is perhaps TRBD1, from 6 matching bases. The CDR3 covers 15 residues, taking in both the cysteine and the phenylalanine. Of the read, only the CDR3 DNA is kept; its 45 bases are in frame from base 1. The junction carries 15 bases between V and J, which are trimmed by 6 bases and 3 bases respectively. CDR1 and CDR2, looked up from the germline V gene (reference sequence), are MNHNY and SVGAGI.